The 5 T cell receptor beta chains below come from one sample, sequenced in a study of T-cell reconstitution after alpha-beta-depleted transplantation in children. Unique molecular identifiers were built into the TCRbeta library. TCRdb ran MiXCR on the PCR reads and lists one entry per CDR3 protein. The table lists approximately 200,000 distinct CDR3 sequences, 6.3% of them singletons. Sequenced material: PBMCs, taken before TCRalphabeta/CD19-depleted stem cell transplant. These receptors originate from a girl younger than two with combined immunodeficiency, due to receive a stem cell transplant.

This clonotype has a count of ten or more. The chain employs TRBV29-1 and TRBJ2-1; D might be TRBD1 (6 bases). CDR1 is SQVTM and CDR2 is ANQGSEA in the germline V gene. The CDR3 contains 13 residues. V was clipped by 7 bases and J by 0 bases, with 10 bases between them. Here the CDR3 DNA reads TGCAGCGCTAACAGGGCCTCCTACAATGAGCAGTTCTTC. It is translated as CSANRASYNEQFF.

This clonotype has ten or more counts. This chain connects TRBV20-1 to TRBJ2-1, with D uncertain. Germline CDR1 is DFQATT and CDR2 is SNEGSKA (reference sequence). The CDR3 contains 10 residues. CDR3 protein: CSALDNEQFF. DNA of the CDR3: TGCAGCGCCCTAGACAATGAGCAGTTCTTC.

This clonotype was observed many times. This sequence joins TRBV15 and TRBJ1-1; D is uncertain. This CDR3 region has 13 residues. Germline V lookup: CDR1 LNHNV, CDR2 YYDKDF (reference sequence). The V end lost 1 base, the J end lost 3 bases, and 6 bases lay between the germline ends. CDR3 nucleotide sequence: TGTGCCACCAGCAGAGGGGCAGACACTGAAGCTTTCTTT. This sequence encodes CATSRGADTEAFF.

This clonotype came up many times. V and J are TRBV5-1 and TRBJ2-7; 9 bases are shared with TRBD2. This CDR3 is 15 amino acids long. Trimming took 4 bases from V and 2 from J; bases not matched to a gene: 7. Per germline, CDR1 SGHRS and CDR2 YFSETQ. CDR3 sequence (DNA): TGCGCCAGCAGCACACAGCCTAGCGGGGCCTACGAGCAGTACTTC. Its translation is CASSTQPSGAYEQYF.

This clonotype was recorded many times. V and J are TRBV28 and TRBJ2-7, with D perhaps TRBD1 or TRBD2 (5 bases each). CDR3 length: 15 amino acids. V was clipped by 5 bases and J by 2 bases, with 16 bases between them. Germline V gene sequence: CDR1 MDHEN, CDR2 SYDVKM. The CDR3 nucleotides read TGTGCCAGCAGTCTCAGCCGGGACGGTCCCTACGAGCAGTACTTC. This codes for CASSLSRDGPYEQYF.